This TCR beta chain was recorded in a study of CD4 T cells in relation to SARS-CoV-2 and coronaviruses. General study findings and limits: Approximately 65% of donors had memory CD4+ clonotypes crossrecognizing SARS-CoV-2 and common cold coronavirus spike.

CD4+ T cells from unexposed donors were obtained before the COVID-19 pandemic (2011-2018). The cells were cultured for approximately ten days before CD4+ T cells were isolated. As for this clone: What it binds is unknown.

CDR1 is SGHDN and CDR2 is FVKESK in the germline V gene. This CDR3 has 13 amino acids. V lost 1 base, J lost 4 bases, and 5 bases lay in between. Profiled with immunoSEQ multiplex PCR; TCRdb holds only in-frame clones, not every one. The table has 25,000 to 30,000 clones, over 75% seen once; the top ten hold over 12%. The sequencing input was CD4+ T cells from PBMCs, cultured in vitro. The chain combines TRBV14 with TRBJ2-1; D remains ambiguous. The source of this sequence is a human donor in good health. Here the CDR3 DNA reads TGTGCCAGCAGCCAAGGTCCGTACAATGAGCAGTTCTTC. Translation gives CASSQGPYNEQFF.